This T cell receptor beta chain came from a study of T cell repertoires in cytomegalovirus infection. Study summary: CMV epitopes, recently identified HLA-C-restricted and well-studied HLA-B-restricted, were used. A matching HLA type, together with CMV infection, was signaled by public TCR beta signatures.

Broader study findings: The cumulative frequency of public TCR beta families distinguished individuals who carried CMV together with the relevant HLA. What dominated the ex vivo response were HLA-C-restricted CMV-specific TCR beta clonotypes.

Only a few counts were recorded for this clonotype. Its antigen is still unknown. Germline CDR1 reads SGHVS; CDR2 reads FNYEAQ. The CDR3 totals 15 residues. Between the trimmed V and J ends, which lost 2 bases and 2 bases, there was a span of 12 bases. TCRdb processed the reads anew with MiXCR; each CDR3 protein has one entry. The sample shows hundreds of thousands of distinct CDR3 sequences, more than 25% of them seen only once. J is TRBJ1-2 and V is TRBV7-6; no clear D gene. This TCR was sampled from a human donor in good health (CMV status not recorded). Some clones in this sample may be carry-over from other donors' samples. This material consisted of cultured CD8+ T cells from PBMCs, taken from culture after CMV antigen stimulation. Here the CDR3 DNA reads TGTGCCAGCAGCTTAAAGCCTGCGGGAAACTATGGCTACACCTTC. Its translation: CASSLKPAGNYGYTF.